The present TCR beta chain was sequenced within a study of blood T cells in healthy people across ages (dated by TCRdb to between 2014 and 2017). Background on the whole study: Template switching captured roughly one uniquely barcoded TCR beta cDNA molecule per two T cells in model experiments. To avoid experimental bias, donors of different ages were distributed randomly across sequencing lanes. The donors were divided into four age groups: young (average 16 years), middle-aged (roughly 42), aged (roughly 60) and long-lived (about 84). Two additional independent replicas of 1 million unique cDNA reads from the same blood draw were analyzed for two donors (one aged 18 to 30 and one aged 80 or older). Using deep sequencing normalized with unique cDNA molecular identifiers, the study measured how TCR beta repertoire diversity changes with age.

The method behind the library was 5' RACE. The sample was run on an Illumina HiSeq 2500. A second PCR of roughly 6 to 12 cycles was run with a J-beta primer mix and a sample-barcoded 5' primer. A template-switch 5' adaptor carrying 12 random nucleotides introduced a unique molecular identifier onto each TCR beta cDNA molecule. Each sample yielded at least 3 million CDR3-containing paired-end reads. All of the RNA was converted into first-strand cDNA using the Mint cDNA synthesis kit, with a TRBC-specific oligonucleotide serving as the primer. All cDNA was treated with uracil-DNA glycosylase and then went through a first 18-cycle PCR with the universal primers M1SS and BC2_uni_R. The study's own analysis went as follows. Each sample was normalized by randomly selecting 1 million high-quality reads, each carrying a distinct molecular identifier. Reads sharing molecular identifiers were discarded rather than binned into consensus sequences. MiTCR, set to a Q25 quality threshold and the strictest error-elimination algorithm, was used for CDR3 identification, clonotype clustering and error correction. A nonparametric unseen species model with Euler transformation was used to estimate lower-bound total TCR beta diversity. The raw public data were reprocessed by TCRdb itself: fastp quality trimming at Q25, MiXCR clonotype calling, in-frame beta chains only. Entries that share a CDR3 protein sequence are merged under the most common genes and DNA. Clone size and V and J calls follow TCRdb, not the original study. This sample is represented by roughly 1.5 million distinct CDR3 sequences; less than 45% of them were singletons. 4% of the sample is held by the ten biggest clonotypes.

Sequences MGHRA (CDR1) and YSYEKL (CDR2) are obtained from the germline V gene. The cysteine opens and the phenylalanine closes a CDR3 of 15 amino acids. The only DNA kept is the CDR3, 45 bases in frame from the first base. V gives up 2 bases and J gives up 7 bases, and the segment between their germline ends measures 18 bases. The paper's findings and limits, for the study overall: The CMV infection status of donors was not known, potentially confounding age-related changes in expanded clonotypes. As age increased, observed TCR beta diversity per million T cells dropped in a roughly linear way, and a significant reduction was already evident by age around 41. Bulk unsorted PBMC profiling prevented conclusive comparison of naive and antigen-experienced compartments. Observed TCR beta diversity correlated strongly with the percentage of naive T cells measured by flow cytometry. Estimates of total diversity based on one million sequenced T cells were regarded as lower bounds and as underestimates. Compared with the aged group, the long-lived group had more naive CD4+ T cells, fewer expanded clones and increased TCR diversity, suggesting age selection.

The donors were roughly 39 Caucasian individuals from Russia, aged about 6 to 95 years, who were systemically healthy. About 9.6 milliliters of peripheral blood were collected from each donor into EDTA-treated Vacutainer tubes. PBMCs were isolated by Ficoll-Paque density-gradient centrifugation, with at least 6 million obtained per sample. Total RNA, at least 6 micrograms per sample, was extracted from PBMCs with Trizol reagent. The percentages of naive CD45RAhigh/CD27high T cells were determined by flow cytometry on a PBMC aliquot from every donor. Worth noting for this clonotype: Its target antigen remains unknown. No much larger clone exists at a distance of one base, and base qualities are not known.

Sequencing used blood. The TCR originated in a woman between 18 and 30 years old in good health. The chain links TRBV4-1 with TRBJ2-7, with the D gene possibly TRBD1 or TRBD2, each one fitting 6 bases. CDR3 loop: CASSQLKGGSWEQYF. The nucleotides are TGCGCCAGCAGCCAACTCAAGGGGGGCTCATGGGAGCAGTACTTC.